Listed here are 32 T cell receptor beta chains from one sample, sequenced in a study of response to subunit inactivated influenza vaccine listed by TCRdb under 2018. The library was prepared using RT-PCR. Sequencing used an Illumina HiSeq 2500. TCRdb redid the processing of the public reads, applying fastp at Q25 and MiXCR, and retained in-frame beta chains. Identical CDR3 protein sequences are pooled into one entry, listed with their most common genes and DNA. The sample includes 700,000 to 800,000 distinct CDR3 sequences, with 15% to 20% observed a single time. Roughly 10% of the sample is taken by the ten largest. Material: PBMCs from blood, obtained more than 4 days after vaccination. The receptors were gathered from a man aged 50 to 59 who received an inactivated influenza vaccine. Donor details come from another sample of the same person, matched by shared clones.

The CDR3 loop is CASSWNRRGDTQYF. The DNA for the CDR3 is TGTGCCAGCAGTTGGAATAGACGGGGAGATACGCAGTATTTT. V gene TRBV12-3 or TRBV12-4 combines with J gene TRBJ2-3; maybe TRBD2 (5 bases). The V end lost 4 bases, the J end lost 5 bases, and 13 bases lay between the germline ends. This CDR3 comprises 14 residues.

This clonotype was seen a few times. This chain uses TRBV12-3 or TRBV12-4 with TRBJ1-3; no definite D call. The CDR3 totals 14 residues. V was pared by 3 bases and J by 0 bases, with 6 bases between. The CDR3 reads CASSFGSSGNTIYF. The CDR3 coding sequence is TGTGCCAGCAGTTTTGGGAGCTCTGGAAACACCATATATTTT.

There are a few counts of this clonotype. The chain links TRBV28 to TRBJ2-7, with no clear D. Germline V gives CDR1 MDHEN, CDR2 SYDVKM. V lost 5 bases and J 6 bases, leaving 14 bases between the germline ends. The CDR3 consists of 13 residues. In DNA, the CDR3 is TGTGCCAGCAGTCCTACCCTTGAGTCCGAGCAGTACTTC. As protein: CASSPTLESEQYF.

There are a few counts of this clonotype. The genes are TRBV11-2 and TRBJ2-7, with D perhaps assigned TRBD1 or TRBD2 (5 bases each). Looked up from germline, CDR1 is SGHAT and CDR2 is FQNNGV. Trimming pared 2 bases from V and 0 bases from J, leaving 8 bases between. This CDR3 contains 14 residues. The CDR3 here is CASSLFGTSYEQYF. CDR3 DNA: TGTGCCAGCAGCTTATTCGGGACCTCCTACGAGCAGTACTTC. The full variable domain, rest sourced from reference TRBV11-2 and TRBJ2-7, is EAGVAQSPRYKIIEKRQSVAFWCNPISGHATLYWYQQILGQGPKLLIQFQNNGVVDDSQLPKDRFSAERLKGVDSTLKIQPAKLEDSAVYLCASSLFGTSYEQYFGPGTRLTVT.

This chain connects TRBV11-2 to TRBJ2-1; no clear D. V lost 0 bases to trimming and J lost 6 bases, with 24 bases between them. Looked up from germline, CDR1 is SGHAT and CDR2 is FQNNGV. CDR3 size: 19 residues. CDR3 residues: CASSLDRPRAHVYFNEQFF. CDR3 nucleotide sequence: TGTGCCAGCAGCTTAGATCGTCCCCGGGCTCACGTATATTTCAATGAGCAGTTCTTC. Based on the CDR3 plus reference TRBV11-2 and TRBJ2-1, the full variable domain is EAGVAQSPRYKIIEKRQSVAFWCNPISGHATLYWYQQILGQGPKLLIQFQNNGVVDDSQLPKDRFSAERLKGVDSTLKIQPAKLEDSAVYLCASSLDRPRAHVYFNEQFFGPGTRLTVL.

The gene calls are TRBV28 and TRBJ2-7; no reliable D call. Per the germline V gene, CDR1 is MDHEN and CDR2 is SYDVKM. The CDR3 spans 11 residues. Trimming removed 5 bases at V and 10 bases at J, with 12 bases between. The CDR3 sequence is CASSDRSDQYF. For the CDR3, the DNA is TGTGCCAGCAGTGATAGGTCGGATCAGTACTTC.

The chain joins TRBV4-1 to TRBJ1-2; TRBD1 aligns across 7 bases. The CDR3 is made up of 15 amino acids. Germline trimming cut 3 bases from V and 6 bases from J; bases unmatched to any gene: 10. Germline CDR1 is MGHRA and CDR2 is YSYEKL. The CDR3 coding sequence is TGCGCCAGCAGCCAGGTCGGAGGGGGCAAGGATGGCTACACCTTC. Translating it yields CASSQVGGGKDGYTF.

The chain has TRBV28 and TRBJ2-1; 10 nucleotides match TRBD2. V lost 6 bases to trimming and J lost 9 bases; unmatched junction nucleotides: 14. This CDR3 region has 16 residues. In germline, CDR1 is MDHEN, CDR2 SYDVKM. In DNA form, the CDR3 reads TGTGCCAGCAGAGGGACTAGCGACAAAGACCACGGTGAGCAGTTCTTC. Amino acid sequence: CASRGTSDKDHGEQFF.

This rearrangement joins TRBV7-8 to TRBJ1-3; unclear D gene. CDR3 length equals 14 residues. Germline V lookup: CDR1 SGHVS, CDR2 FQNEAQ. Trimming stripped 5 bases from V and 0 bases from J, with 8 bases between. The CDR3 region has the DNA TGTGCCAGCAGCCGCAAAAGCTCTGGAAACACCATATATTTT. Protein product: CASSRKSSGNTIYF.

This clonotype has just a few counts. The chain has TRBV6-6 and TRBJ1-2; D not resolved. This CDR3 region has 13 residues. Germline lookup yields CDR1 MNHNY and CDR2 SVGAGI (reference sequence). V was clipped by 7 bases and J by 4 bases, with 13 bases between them. The chain's CDR3 is CASKGSRSYGYTF. DNA of the CDR3: TGTGCCAGCAAGGGTAGTCGGAGCTATGGCTACACCTTC.

At least ten counts were recorded for this clonotype. The CDR3 region has the DNA TGCGCCAGCAGCCAAGATGTAGCGTGGCGGGGGAGCGAGCAGTACTTC. Protein: CASSQDVAWRGSEQYF. V usage is TRBV4-1 and J usage is TRBJ2-7; 7 nucleotides agree with TRBD2. V was pared by 0 bases and J by 6 bases, with 11 bases of the junction left unmatched. CDR1 and CDR2 from the germline V gene are MGHRA and YSYEKL. The CDR3 runs 16 residues.

V gene TRBV5-6 combines with J gene TRBJ2-7; D might be TRBD1 (6 bases). This CDR3 spans 12 amino acids. V lost 4 bases to trimming and J lost 5 bases, with 10 bases between them. CDR1 SGHDT and CDR2 YYEEEE come from the germline V gene. The CDR3 is CASSVQGNEQYF. CDR3 nucleotide sequence: TGTGCCAGCAGCGTGCAGGGGAACGAGCAGTACTTC.

This clonotype was counted between two and nine times. The gene calls are TRBV15 and TRBJ2-5; D is unresolved. Germline loops: CDR1 LNHNV, CDR2 YYDKDF (reference sequence). V gave up 3 bases and J gave up 4 bases, with 9 bases separating them. The CDR3 spans 13 residues. CDR3 bases: TGTGCCACCAGCAGGCATACGGGAGAGACCCAGTACTTC. Translating gives CATSRHTGETQYF.

This clonotype was seen only a few times. The chain employs TRBV6-5 and TRBJ2-7, with D possibly being TRBD1 or TRBD2 (5 bases each). Trimming shortened V by 2 bases and J by 1 base, and 12 bases separated the two germline ends. From germline, CDR1 is MNHEY and CDR2 SVGAGI. The CDR3 loop spans 15 amino acids. The CDR3 nucleotides are TGTGCCAGCAGTTACCCTGCTGGGGGTTCCTACGAGCAGTACTTC. Its protein is CASSYPAGGSYEQYF.

The sample holds many counts of this clonotype. This sequence joins TRBV12-3 or TRBV12-4 and TRBJ1-5; D unresolved. The CDR3 has 12 residues. V was trimmed by 2 bases and J by 6 bases, leaving 5 bases between them. The CDR3 here is CASSLSRQPQHF. Here the CDR3 DNA reads TGTGCCAGCAGTTTATCTCGTCAGCCCCAGCATTTT.

This clonotype has ten or more counts. The gene calls are TRBV20-1 and TRBJ2-1; no firm D call. V gave up 5 bases and J gave up 0 bases, with 17 bases separating them. The CDR3 extends over 16 amino acids. Per germline, CDR1 DFQATT and CDR2 SNEGSKA (reference sequence). The DNA of the CDR3 is TGCAGTGCTCCTCACCCATTGGCGAGCTCCTACAATGAGCAGTTCTTC. Translating it yields CSAPHPLASSYNEQFF.

The chain links TRBV4-3 to TRBJ2-1, with D possibly called TRBD1 or TRBD2 (5 bases each). The CDR3 is made up of 15 amino acids. Germline lookup yields CDR1 LGHNA and CDR2 YSLEER. Trimming cost V 3 bases and J 8 bases, with 17 bases left between them. The CDR3 DNA reads as TGCGCCAGCAGCCAGGGACCGATCGAGGGGCATGAGCAGTTCTTC. Protein sequence: CASSQGPIEGHEQFF.

This clonotype turned up a few times. This chain links TRBV5-5 with TRBJ2-6; TRBD1 is a possible D gene (6 bases). Germline values: CDR1 SGHKS, CDR2 YYEKEE (reference sequence). V dropped 3 bases and J dropped 1 base, with 8 bases sitting between them. The CDR3 contains 15 residues. CDR3 in DNA: TGTGCCAGCAGCTCCGGACAGTCTGGGGCCAACGTCCTGACTTTC. As protein: CASSSGQSGANVLTF.

This clonotype appeared once. This sequence joins TRBV2 and TRBJ2-7; TRBD1 matches 7 bases. With 4 bases clipped from V and 4 bases from J, the junction kept 7 bases outside the gene matches. The germline V gene has CDR1 SNHLY and CDR2 FYNNEI. The CDR3 consists of 14 residues. The DNA of the CDR3 is TGTGCCAGCAGTGTTGAAACAGGGGTTTACGAGCAGTACTTC. Its protein is CASSVETGVYEQYF.

This clonotype was seen a handful of times. The chain couples TRBV7-6 to TRBJ2-1; 7 nucleotides agree with TRBD2. Per germline, CDR1 SGHVS and CDR2 FNYEAQ. This CDR3 has 16 residues. Trimming at V came to 1 base and at J to 3 bases, leaving 6 bases not matched to a gene. In nucleotides, the CDR3 is TGTGCCAGCAGCTTAGTCGGGGGGACCCACTACAATGAGCAGTTCTTC. Its translation: CASSLVGGTHYNEQFF.

The genes are TRBV25-1 and TRBJ1-5; no definite D call. Germline V gene lookup returns CDR1 MGHDK and CDR2 SYGVNS. CDR3 length equals 13 residues. V lost 5 bases, J lost 5 bases, and 10 bases lay in between. This CDR3 is CASSLGSDQPQHF. As DNA, the CDR3 is TGTGCCAGCAGTTTGGGTTCCGATCAGCCCCAGCATTTT.

The CDR3 bases are TGTGCCACCAGCAAGGGGGGGCTTGCCACAGATACGCAGTATTTT. The encoded protein is CATSKGGLATDTQYF. The rearrangement links TRBV12-3 or TRBV12-4 to TRBJ2-3, with D possibly TRBD2 on 7 matching bases. The CDR3 runs to 15 residues. Trimming shortened V by 10 bases and J by 2 bases, and 19 bases separated the two germline ends.

This clonotype was recorded at least ten times. The chain carries TRBV12-3 or TRBV12-4 and TRBJ2-7; D is possibly TRBD1 (5 bases). V was pared by 4 bases and J by 5 bases, with 15 bases between. The CDR3 has 14 residues. The CDR3 region is CASSYGHSLNEQYF. In DNA form, the CDR3 reads TGTGCCAGCAGTTATGGACACTCCTTAAACGAGCAGTACTTC.

This clonotype was seen repeatedly, ten times or more. The rearrangement joins TRBV6-1 to TRBJ2-5; D may be TRBD2 (7 bases). The V end lost 10 bases, the J end lost 5 bases, and 17 bases lay between the germline ends. The germline gives CDR1 MNHNS, CDR2 SASEGT. The CDR3 spans 13 residues. The CDR3 region has the DNA TGTGCCACCGGTGGGGGGGCATTGGAGACCCAGTACTTC. Translated, it gives CATGGGALETQYF.

This clonotype was seen a few times. The chain has TRBV29-1 and TRBJ2-7; 7 bases fit TRBD2. The V segment lost 4 bases and the J segment 2 bases; nucleotides outside the gene matches: 5. There are 13 residues in the CDR3. CDR1 and CDR2 from the germline V gene are SQVTM and ANQGSEA. The CDR3 protein is CSVGGGGPYEQYF. CDR3 bases: TGCAGCGTTGGGGGGGGAGGGCCCTACGAGCAGTACTTC.

The genes are TRBV11-3 and TRBJ2-7, with D maybe TRBD1 (5 bases). The germline V gene has CDR1 SGHNT and CDR2 YENEEA. The CDR3 length is 14 residues. Trimming stripped 5 bases from V and 3 bases from J, with 14 bases between. In DNA form, the CDR3 reads TGTGCCAGCAGCCCAGGGCGGTGGGGCTACGAGCAGTACTTC. Translating it yields CASSPGRWGYEQYF.

In its sample, this clonotype was seen a few times. The CDR3 spells CASSQVGRRFTEAFF. CDR3 sequence (DNA): TGCGCCAGCAGCCAAGTTGGACGGCGGTTCACTGAAGCTTTCTTT. The chain couples TRBV4-1 to TRBJ1-1; no definite D call. Trimming cost V 1 base and J 4 bases, with 13 bases left between them. CDR1 is MGHRA, CDR2 YSYEKL, per germline. This CDR3 is built from 15 residues.

The rearrangement uses TRBV29-1 and TRBJ2-2; D not resolved. The CDR3 runs 12 residues. Trimming removed 7 bases at V and 1 base at J, with 7 bases between. Looked up from germline, CDR1 is SQVTM and CDR2 is ANQGSEA. This chain's CDR3 is CSAVMNTGELFF. The CDR3 region has the DNA TGCAGCGCTGTCATGAACACCGGGGAGCTGTTTTTT.

The rearrangement links TRBV6-2 or TRBV6-3 to TRBJ2-7; unclear D gene. V gave up 5 bases and J gave up 9 bases, with 14 bases separating them. The V gene's germline CDR1 is MNHEY and CDR2 SVGEGT. The CDR3 spans 12 residues. CDR3 sequence: CASSQTRSGQYF. As DNA, the CDR3 is TGTGCCAGCAGTCAGACAAGATCTGGGCAGTACTTC.

This chain connects TRBV7-8 to TRBJ2-7, with 7 bases that match TRBD1. CDR3 length equals 16 residues. The germline V gene has CDR1 SGHVS and CDR2 FQNEAQ. J lost 4 bases, V lost 2 bases, and 11 bases had no gene match. DNA of the CDR3: TGTGCCAGCAGCTTATGGGGACGGGACAGCATATACGAGCAGTACTTC. It translates to CASSLWGRDSIYEQYF.

The table lists this clonotype with a few counts. V usage is TRBV28 and J usage is TRBJ2-5; no clear D. V gave up 3 bases and J gave up 4 bases, with 6 bases separating them. CDR1 MDHEN and CDR2 SYDVKM come from the germline V gene. This CDR3 is 12 amino acids long. CDR3 region: CASSFPRETQYF. The CDR3 DNA follows: TGTGCCAGCAGTTTTCCAAGAGAGACCCAGTACTTC.

This chain uses TRBV9 with TRBJ2-3; D is possibly TRBD1 or TRBD2 (5 bases each). Trimming pared 0 bases from V and 0 bases from J, leaving 20 bases between. Germline-derived CDR1 and CDR2 are SGDLS and YYNGEE. This CDR3 comprises 19 residues. CDR3 sequence: CASSVGRLGTFPSTDTQYF. The CDR3 region has the DNA TGTGCCAGCAGCGTAGGTCGGTTAGGGACCTTTCCTAGCACAGATACGCAGTATTTT. Looking up the rest from reference TRBV9 and TRBJ2-3 gives the full variable domain: DSGVTQTPKHLITATGQRVTLRCSPRSGDLSVYWYQQSLDQGLQFLIQYYNGEERAKGNILERFSAQQFPDLHSELNLSSLELGDSALYFCASSVGRLGTFPSTDTQYFGPGTRLTVL.